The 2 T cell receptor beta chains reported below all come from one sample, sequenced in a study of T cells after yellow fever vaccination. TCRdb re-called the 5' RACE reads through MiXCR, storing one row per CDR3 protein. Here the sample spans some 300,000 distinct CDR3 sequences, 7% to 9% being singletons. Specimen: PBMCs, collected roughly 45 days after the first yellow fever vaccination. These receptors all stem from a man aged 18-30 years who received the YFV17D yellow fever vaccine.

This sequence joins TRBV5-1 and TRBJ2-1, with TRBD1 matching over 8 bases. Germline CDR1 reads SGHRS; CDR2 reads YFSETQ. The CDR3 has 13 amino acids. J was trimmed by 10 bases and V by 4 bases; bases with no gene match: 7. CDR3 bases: TGCGCCAGCAGCCTGACCCGGGACAGGGAGCAGTTCTTC. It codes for CASSLTRDREQFF.

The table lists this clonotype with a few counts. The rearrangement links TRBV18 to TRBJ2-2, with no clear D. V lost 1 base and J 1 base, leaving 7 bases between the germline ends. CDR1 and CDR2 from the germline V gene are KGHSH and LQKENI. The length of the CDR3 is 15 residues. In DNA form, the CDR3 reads TGTGCCAGCTCACCACTGGACGGGAACACCGGGGAGCTGTTTTTT. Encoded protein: CASSPLDGNTGELFF.